This TCR beta chain is drawn from a study of blood T cell repertoires in COVID-19. Study overall: Samples came from the United States, Italy and Spain, spanning acute and convalescent COVID-19.

The method was immunoSEQ multiplex PCR; TCRdb's version includes in-frame clones alone and lacks a portion of them. The sample includes almost 300,000 clones, 70% to 90% of them seen just once. V lost 2 bases and J 4 bases, leaving 14 bases between the germline ends. This CDR3 has 15 residues. This rearrangement joins TRBV23-1 to TRBJ1-2; D is unclear. TRBV23-1 is an ORF for which the function is uncertain. The sequenced sample consisted of peripheral blood. This receptor was obtained from a man aged 65-85 years with acute or convalescent COVID-19. The CDR3 region has the DNA TGCGCCAGCAGTCAACAGGAGGACTCACTCTATGGCTACACCTTC. Protein: CASSQQEDSLYGYTF.